Listed below are T cell receptor beta chains from one sample, sequenced in a study of OX40 agonist ivuxolimab in advanced cancers. This table comes from immunoSEQ multiplex PCR, and its TCRdb copy is limited to in-frame clones, with some not included. Of under 85,000 clones listed, 85% to 90% were seen once; the top ten hold 0.6% to 0.8%. Sequencing used CD4+ or CD8+ T cells sorted from blood, obtained in a trial of the OX40 agonist ivuxolimab. Every receptor here comes from an adult with an advanced solid tumor such as melanoma, head and neck, liver or kidney cancer. Each CDR3 is given with its conserved first and last residue.

TRBJ2-2	TRBV11-3	CASSPRGPGELFF
TRBJ2-5	TRBV12-5	CASGPYPLAQYF
TRBJ1-2	TRBV2	CASSEPGRDGYTF
TRBJ1-2	TRBV7-2	CASSLDRTGSYGYTF
TRBJ1-6	TRBV2	CASSDGGLQNSPLHF
TRBJ1-1	TRBV6-5	CASSQTGVVNTEAFF
TRBJ2-3	TRBV4-1	CASSPGEGTDTQYF
TRBJ2-1	TRBV5-1	CASSAGTGYNEQFF
TRBJ2-5	TRBV5-1	CASSTGSETQYF
TRBJ1-4	TRBV19	CASSGRLNEKLFF
TRBJ1-1	TRBV7-8	CASSLARTGSATEAFF
TRBJ1-6	TRBV5-1	CASSPEGTGALHF
TRBJ1-6	TRBV9	CASSPGGAGNSPLHF
TRBJ2-6	TRBV4-3	CASGPRSSGANVLTF
TRBJ1-2	TRBV14	CASSPRTGGGYGYTF
TRBJ2-3	TRBV5-4	CASSQGTGGRSDTQYF
TRBJ2-1	TRBV11-2	CASSLGWGTYNEQFF
TRBJ1-1	TRBV7-2	CASSPGAGGTEAFF
TRBJ1-1	TRBV6-6	CASTRGTEAFF
TRBJ1-5	TRBV6-6	CASRGTGMGNQPQHF
TRBJ2-7	TRBV11-2	CASRRGTGLSHEQYF
TRBJ2-7	TRBV5-1	CASSLGGGTVSYEQYF
TRBJ1-2	TRBV19	CASSPDGIYGYTF
TRBJ1-2	TRBV11-1	CASSPLGQGTNYGYTF
TRBJ1-1	TRBV7-9	CASSSLGTEAFF
TRBJ2-7	TRBV6-5	CASSYSAGEFEQYF
TRBJ1-3	TRBV7-3	CASSLIGGTGNTIYF
TRBJ2-7	TRBV5-4	CASSRLSDRGLYYEQYF
TRBJ1-2	TRBV6-4	CASSAPRQTRYGYTF
TRBJ2-2	TRBV19	CASNPGSDPGELFF
TRBJ2-1	TRBV18	CASSKTSLNEQFF
TRBJ1-3	TRBV6-5	CASSLRTGGRNTIYF
TRBJ1-2	TRBV27	CASSYLGQGRNGYTF
TRBJ1-1	TRBV5-4	CASSRLGGKMNTEAFF
TRBJ1-3	TRBV6-1	CASLKGGAGNTIYF
TRBJ1-1	TRBV6-5	CASSYSARRTHLTAFF
TRBJ1-1	TRBV6-5	CASTGHLNTEAFF
TRBJ1-5	TRBV7-9	CASSLNSDQPQHF
TRBJ2-1	TRBV2	CASSDRAGDNEQFF
TRBJ1-4	TRBV27	CASSRRAVANEKLFF
TRBJ2-2	TRBV7-6	CASSLAGGTNTGELFF
TRBJ2-6	TRBV7-9	CASSPVGTFNVLTF
TRBJ1-2	TRBV10-3	CAISEKGFGTF
TRBJ1-4	TRBV11-2	CASGTGSTEKLFF
TRBJ2-3	TRBV7-9	CASSRLAEKTDTQYF
TRBJ2-2	TRBV7-9	CASSLGHTGDPGELFF
TRBJ2-4	TRBV9	CASSSSGGWNIQYF
TRBJ2-2	TRBV5-3	CARSARLAGNTGELFF
TRBJ1-4	TRBV25-1	CASSEAPPGSGNEKLFF
TRBJ1-3	TRBV18	CASSPPGTYSSGNTIYF
TRBJ1-1	TRBV25-1	CASSEYGVGYAFF